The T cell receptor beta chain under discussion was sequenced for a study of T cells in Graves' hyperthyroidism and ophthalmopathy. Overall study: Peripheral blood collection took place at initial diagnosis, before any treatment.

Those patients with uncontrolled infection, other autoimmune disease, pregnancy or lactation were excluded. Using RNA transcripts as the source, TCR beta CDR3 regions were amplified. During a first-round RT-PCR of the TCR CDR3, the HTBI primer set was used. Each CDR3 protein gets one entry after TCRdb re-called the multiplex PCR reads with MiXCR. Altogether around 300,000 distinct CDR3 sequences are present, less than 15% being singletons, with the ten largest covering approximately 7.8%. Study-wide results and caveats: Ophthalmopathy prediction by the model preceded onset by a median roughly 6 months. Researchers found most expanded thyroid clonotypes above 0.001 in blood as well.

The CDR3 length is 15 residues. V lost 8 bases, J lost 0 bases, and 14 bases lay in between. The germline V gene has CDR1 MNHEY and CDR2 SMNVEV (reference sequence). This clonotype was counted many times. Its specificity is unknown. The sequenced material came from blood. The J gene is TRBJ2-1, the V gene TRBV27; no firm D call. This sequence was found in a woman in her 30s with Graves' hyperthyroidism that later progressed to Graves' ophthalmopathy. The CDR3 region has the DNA TGTGCCAGCGCCGAAGAGGAGAGCTCCTACAATGAGCAGTTCTTC. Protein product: CASAEEESSYNEQFF.